Detailed here is one T cell receptor (beta chain). Enrollment of patients from Seattle took place during active infection, with longitudinal follow-up. Using immunoSEQ multiplex PCR, the repertoire was profiled, and TCRdb retains in-frame clones only, with some absent. The repertoire holds 350,000 to 500,000 clones, about 90% seen once, with approximately 0.92% in the top ten. V was trimmed by 1 base and J by 1 base, leaving 7 bases between them. CDR1 is MGHDK and CDR2 is SYGVNS in the germline V gene. CDR3 length: 14 residues. The data derive from a study of blood T cell repertoires in COVID-19. Study-level background: From T cells, B-cell-depleted T cells, or PBMCs came the material, which was cDNA or gDNA.

The V call is TRBV25-1, the J call TRBJ2-5; maybe TRBD1 (5 bases). This TCR came from a man aged 18 to 30 with COVID-19, enrolled during active disease. Sequencing was done on a sample of peripheral blood. The DNA of the CDR3 is TGTGCCAGCAGTGAATGGGGCAGCCAAGAGACCCAGTACTTC. It is translated as CASSEWGSQETQYF.